Listed below are T cell receptor beta chains from one sample, sequenced in a study of shared clonotypes between healthy human individuals. Measured with immunoSEQ multiplex PCR; TCRdb has only the in-frame clones, and not every one. The table includes 2,100,000 or so clones, almost 96% detected once. Sequenced sample: naive CD4+ T cells sorted from blood. Source of these receptors: a man aged 18 to 29 in good health. Both conserved end residues are part of each CDR3. D genes are given only for firm matches. Clone size is not always given. Where it is, it says once, few, many or a class for expanded clones.

>NA|TRBJ1-2|TRBV5-6|NA
TGTGCCAGCAGCCCGGGGGCAGGTGGCTACACCTTC
CASSPGAGGYTF
>TRBD2|TRBJ2-1|TRBV7-2|NA
TGTGCCAGCAGCTTCCGAGCGGGGGCAGCGGGTGAGCAGTTCTTC
CASSFRAGAAGEQFF
>NA|TRBJ2-7|TRBV5-1|NA
TGCGCCAGCAGCTTGGACCCCCAGAGCTCCTACGAGCAGTACTTC
CASSLDPQSSYEQYF
>NA|TRBJ2-7|TRBV30|NA
TGTGGGGCAGGGGCCTTGACGGCGCAGTACTTC
CGAGALTAQYF
>NA|TRBJ2-7|TRBV5-1|once
TGCGCCAGCAGCTTGGGGCAGGGCGGCAACGAGCAGTACTTC
CASSLGQGGNEQYF
>TRBD1|TRBJ1-2|TRBV28|NA
TGTGCCAGCAGCGATTTTGATGATAAACAGGGGGGATATGGCTACACCTTC
CASSDFDDKQGGYGYTF
>TRBD2|TRBJ2-4|TRBV6-1|NA
TGTGCCAGCAGTGAAACGGAGCGGGGGGGCCTAGCCAAAAACATTCAGTACTTC
CASSETERGGLAKNIQYF
>NA|TRBJ2-2|TRBV7-9|NA
TGTGCCAGCAGTCATAATTTCGGGCCCACCGGGGAGCTGTTTTTT
CASSHNFGPTGELFF
>NA|TRBJ1-5|TRBV18|NA
TGTGCCAGCTCACCTCAAATCTCCGACGGCGGCAATCAGCCCCAGCATTTT
CASSPQISDGGNQPQHF
>TRBD1|TRBJ1-2|TRBV6-1|NA
TGTGCCAGCAGTGAAAGGCTCCGGGACAGAGCTTATGGCTACACCTTC
CASSERLRDRAYGYTF
>NA|TRBJ1-2|TRBV28|NA
TGTGCCAGCAGTCCGACCGGGACACCATATGGCTACACCTTC
CASSPTGTPYGYTF
>NA|TRBJ2-7|TRBV14|NA
TGTGCCAGCAGCCAAGTAGAGTACGAGCAGTACTTC
CASSQVEYEQYF
>TRBD1|TRBJ1-1|TRBV11-2|NA
TGTGCCAGCAGCTTGACAGGGGGCGTTGGCACTGAAGCTTTCTTT
CASSLTGGVGTEAFF
>NA|TRBJ1-1|TRBV6-5|NA
TGTGCCAGCTGGCGGGGGGGCATATCGAACACTGAAGCTTTCTTT
CASWRGGISNTEAFF
>NA|TRBJ1-4|TRBV9|NA
TGTGCCAGCAGCCAGGGTGCAACTAATGAAAAACTGTTTTTT
CASSQGATNEKLFF
>TRBD2|TRBJ2-3|TRBV5-1|NA
TGCGCCAGCAGCCAGGGAGGGTATTCAGGCACAGATACGCAGTATTTT
CASSQGGYSGTDTQYF
>NA|TRBJ2-7|TRBV5-1|NA
TGCGCCAGCAGCTTGTACGAGCCGGGCTCCTACGAGCAGTACTTC
CASSLYEPGSYEQYF